The 5 T cell receptor beta chains presented below share a single source sample, sequenced in a study of neurological immune-mediated disorders. Using its own MiXCR run on the 5' RACE reads, TCRdb lists one record per CDR3 protein. The table has 80,000 to 85,000 distinct CDR3 sequences, approximately 2.8% seen once. Sequenced input: PBMCs. The receptor source for this set is a woman aged 25 to 39 with multiple sclerosis.

This clonotype was seen repeatedly, ten times or more. The V and J genes are TRBV20-1 and TRBJ1-1; TRBD1 aligns across 11 bases. There are 17 residues in the CDR3. V shed 6 bases, J shed 1 base, and the junction held 13 bases outside the gene matches. Germline lookup yields CDR1 DFQATT and CDR2 SNEGSKA (reference sequence). This CDR3 reads CSAPDRGLSLRNTEAFF. The CDR3 nucleotides read TGCAGTGCGCCGGACAGGGGGCTGTCACTACGGAACACTGAAGCTTTCTTT.

The rearrangement joins TRBV7-9 to TRBJ2-3, with no clear D. Per the germline V gene, CDR1 is SEHNR and CDR2 is FQNEAQ (reference sequence). V lost 5 bases and J 9 bases, leaving 6 bases between the germline ends. The CDR3 has 10 amino acids. The chain's CDR3 is CASSARTQYF. DNA for the CDR3: TGTGCCAGCAGCGCCAGGACGCAGTATTTT.

This clonotype was detected only a few times. The rearrangement uses TRBV4-2 and TRBJ1-5; D ambiguous. The CDR3 loop spans 15 amino acids. Trimming removed 1 base from V and 0 bases from J, with 7 bases in between. Per germline, CDR1 LGHNA and CDR2 YNFKEQ. Here the CDR3 DNA reads TGTGCCAGCAGCCAAGTGGACTATAGCAATCAGCCCCAGCATTTT. It yields the protein CASSQVDYSNQPQHF.

At least ten counts were recorded for this clonotype. The rearrangement links TRBV16 to TRBJ2-2; D possibly corresponds to TRBD1 (5 bases). V was trimmed by 7 bases and J by 5 bases, leaving 14 bases between them. CDR1 and CDR2 from the germline V gene are KGHSY and FQNENV. The CDR3 totals 14 residues. The CDR3 DNA reads TGTGCCAGCACCCCAACAAGGGGTACCGGGGAGCTGTTTTTT. Residues: CASTPTRGTGELFF.

This clonotype was observed many times. The gene calls are TRBV2 and TRBJ2-1; 10 bases are shared with TRBD2. Germline-derived CDR1 and CDR2 are SNHLY and FYNNEI. J lost 1 base, V lost 10 bases, and 7 bases had no gene match. This CDR3 is built from 15 residues. The CDR3 nucleotides read TGTGCCATCCCCGGACTAGCGGAGTCCTACAATGAGCAGTTCTTC. Its translation: CAIPGLAESYNEQFF.